The T cell receptor (beta chain) under discussion was sequenced for a study of cytomegalovirus exposure and HLA in healthy donors. PCR amplification relied on 60 Vbeta primers (plus 13 Jbeta primers). This table comes from immunoSEQ multiplex PCR, and its TCRdb copy is limited to in-frame clones, with some not included. The sample includes about 150,000 clones, around 85% of them seen just once. Study-wide results and caveats: A later analysis linked a missense DCLRE1C variant to TCR beta V- and J-gene trimming. Sequencing likely produced, as an artifact, a cluster of highly shared sequence variants. In vitro checks showed that a few CMV-associated chains really do target CMV antigens.

Comment on this clone: What it binds is unknown.

The V end lost 1 base, the J end lost 2 bases, and 8 bases lay between the germline ends. The CDR3 is 15 amino acids. Germline V gene sequence: CDR1 SNHLY, CDR2 FYNNEI. Donors likely had unrecorded immune exposures despite being nominally healthy when sampled. The chain couples TRBV2 to TRBJ1-4, with no clear D. The material sequenced was PBMCs. The TCR was taken from a man aged 50-59 years in good health and CMV-seropositive. This CDR3 is CASSEGGLTNEKLFF. As DNA, the CDR3 is TGTGCCAGCAGTGAAGGTGGGCTTACTAATGAAAAACTGTTTTTT.